This T cell receptor (beta chain) was found in a study of shared clonotypes between healthy human individuals. The naive CD8 subset, CD45RO-negative cells positively selected for CCR7, excluded terminally differentiated effector memory CD45RA+ cells. This clone was observed a single time. The same CDR3 also results from other DNA sequences found in this sample. This CDR3 is 13 amino acids long. Looked up from germline, CDR1 is MNHEY and CDR2 is SMNVEV (reference sequence). Trimming left V 3 bases short and J 3 bases short, with 9 bases between. Roughly 200 ng DNA, 25,000 to 30,000 T cell genomes, went into each sorted-subset replicate PCR. Original analysis: Because ImmunoSEQ provided only junction sequences with no quality scores, the filtering differed. Data came from immunoSEQ multiplex PCR; TCRdb stores just in-frame clones and leaves some out. That table gives V, J and clone size, and the DNA gave D and trimming. This table holds about 1,900,000 clones, just under 95% found once.

This chain joins TRBV27 and TRBJ2-7; no reliable D call. What was sequenced was naive CD8+ T cells sorted from blood. This clonotype was obtained from a man aged 18 to 29 in good health. This CDR3 is CASSFGTDYEQYF. The CDR3 nucleotides read TGTGCCAGCAGTTTCGGAACCGACTACGAGCAGTACTTC.